The subject of this entry is one T cell receptor beta chain. Its specificity is unknown. Sequencing of TCR beta was performed on blood CD8+ T cells and on blood CD4+ T cells. cDNA came from approximately 0.5 to 1 ug RNA primed by random hexamers. Amplification of TCR beta CDR3 was carried out by immunoSEQ multiplex PCR, which covered 54 Vbeta and 13 Jbeta segments. TCRdb re-called the immunoSEQ multiplex PCR reads through MiXCR, storing one row per CDR3 protein. The data hold about 140,000 distinct CDR3 sequences, with over 90% observed a single time. Trimming took off 2 bases at V and 2 bases at J, with 12 bases between the two ends. The CDR3 loop spans 14 amino acids. Germline-derived CDR1 and CDR2 are GTSNPN and SVGIG (reference sequence). These data originate in a study of CD8 T cells in Susac syndrome. Background on the study: When their blood was taken, patients with Susac syndrome were therapy-naive, taking corticosteroids, or taking intravenous immunoglobulin alone.

Study results and limitations: The study admitted that it had a relatively small number of individuals in its TCR sequencing and HLA analysis.

Sequenced: CD4+ T cells from PBMCs. The sequence derives from a human donor with Susac syndrome. V gene TRBV30 combines with J gene TRBJ1-1, with a tentative D call TRBD1 (5 bases). CDR3 amino acids: CAWSRGTFNTEAFF. CDR3 nucleotide sequence: TGTGCCTGGAGTAGAGGGACCTTTAACACTGAAGCTTTCTTT.